Listed here are 8 T cell receptor beta chains from one sample, sequenced in a study of beta chain features in type 1 diabetes. The investigators reverse transcribed all of the isolated RNA, so they sequenced expressed TCRB transcripts. Sequencing was performed with immunoSEQ multiplex PCR; in TCRdb, only in-frame clones are kept and a portion is missing. Of about 260,000 clones listed, about 71% are singletons. The sequenced material came from naive CD4+ T cells from blood. The receptors here all came from a man aged 25-40 years in good health.

This chain joins TRBV7-2 and TRBJ1-1; 7 nucleotides align to TRBD1. With 0 bases clipped from V and 7 bases from J, the junction kept 5 bases outside the gene matches. The CDR3 totals 14 residues. The germline gives CDR1 SGHTA, CDR2 FQGNSA. The CDR3 DNA follows: TGTGCCAGCAGCTTAGCGTACAGGGGAAATGAAGCTTTCTTT. It translates to CASSLAYRGNEAFF.

In its sample, this clone was seen a few times. V is TRBV30 and J is TRBJ1-6, with D possibly TRBD1 on 6 matching bases. With 6 bases removed from V and 13 bases from J, the gap between germline ends came to 16 bases. The CDR3 runs to 12 residues. Germline CDR1 reads GTSNPN; CDR2 reads SVGIG (reference sequence). CDR3 in amino acids: CACNQDSYPLHF. CDR3 in DNA: TGTGCCTGCAACCAGGACAGCTACCCCCTCCACTTT.

The CDR3 is CASSIRQVLQPQHF. DNA of the CDR3: TGTGCCAGTAGTATCAGACAGGTCCTACAGCCCCAGCATTTT. V is TRBV19 and J is TRBJ1-5; tentatively, D is TRBD1 (6 bases). The V and J ends lost 3 bases and 7 bases respectively, with 13 bases between them. Germline CDR1 is LNHDA and CDR2 is SQIVND (reference sequence). This CDR3 spans 14 amino acids.

The DNA of the CDR3 is TGTGCCAGCACCTCGGGAGGCTACAATGAGCAGTTCTTC. Protein sequence: CASTSGGYNEQFF. The chain links TRBV6-6 to TRBJ2-1, with 7 bases identical to TRBD2. Looked up from germline, CDR1 is MNHNY and CDR2 is SVGAGI (reference sequence). Trimming cost V 7 bases and J 3 bases; bases outside gene matches: 3. The CDR3 loop spans 13 amino acids.

This clone was picked up a small number of times. The sample contains more than one DNA sequence encoding this CDR3. This chain links TRBV5-4 with TRBJ2-5, with no clear D. V shed 0 bases and J shed 2 bases, with 2 bases lying between them. The CDR3 contains 12 residues. Germline values: CDR1 SGHNT, CDR2 YYREEE (reference sequence). In DNA, the CDR3 is TGTGCCAGCAGCTTGGGGCAAGAGACCCAGTACTTC. Protein: CASSLGQETQYF. Based on the CDR3 plus reference TRBV5-4 and TRBJ2-5, the full variable domain is ETGVTQSPTHLIKTRGQQVTLRCSSQSGHNTVSWYQQALGQGPQFIFQYYREEENGRGNFPPRFSGLQFPNYSSELNVNALELDDSALYLCASSLGQETQYFGPGTRLLVL.

A few counts support this clone. The V call is TRBV6-6, the J call TRBJ2-3; TRBD2 might be the D (6 bases). Trimming pared 6 bases from V and 8 bases from J, leaving 12 bases between. Germline loops: CDR1 MNHNY, CDR2 SVGAGI (reference sequence). The CDR3 length is 12 residues. The CDR3 coding sequence is TGTGCCAGCAGGCCGGAGGGAAGTACGCAGTATTTT. The encoded protein is CASRPEGSTQYF.

The gene calls are TRBV10-3 and TRBJ2-1, with 8 bases lining up with TRBD1. Germline CDR1 ENHRY, CDR2 SYGVKD. The CDR3 extends over 12 amino acids. J lost 5 bases, V lost 10 bases, and 4 bases had no gene match. CDR3 DNA sequence: TGTGCCACCGGGACAGGAGACAATGAGCAGTTCTTC. This sequence encodes CATGTGDNEQFF.

The V call is TRBV25-1, the J call TRBJ2-5, with no clear D. Trimming pared 1 base from V and 0 bases from J, leaving 6 bases between. The V gene's germline CDR1 is MGHDK and CDR2 SYGVNS. The CDR3 consists of 14 residues. The DNA of the CDR3 is TGTGCCAGCAGTGAATTAAGGGACCAAGAGACCCAGTACTTC. Its translation is CASSELRDQETQYF.